This entry concerns a single T cell receptor (beta chain). The sample belongs to a study of blood T cell repertoires in COVID-19. Whole-study context: Acute and convalescent COVID-19 specimens originated in the United States, Italy and Spain. Sources were T cells, B-cell-depleted T cells, or PBMCs; the material itself was cDNA or gDNA.

The CDR3 totals 15 residues. The V and J ends lost 2 bases and 5 bases, in that order; junction bases with no gene match: 6. Germline-derived CDR1 and CDR2 are SGHVS and FQNEAQ. In the authors' workflow: Nucleated cell counts were estimated from reference gene primer amplification. Assay used: immunoSEQ multiplex PCR; TCRdb lists only in-frame clones, some missing. The V and J calls and clone size were taken over from that table, and D and trimming were inferred from the DNA. The sample lists around 190,000 clones, roughly 80% occurring once. The rearrangement uses TRBV7-8 and TRBJ2-5; 9 positions match TRBD2. Sequencing was done on a sample of peripheral blood. The clonotype originates from a woman aged 50 to 60 with acute or convalescent COVID-19. CDR3 region: CASSLSSLAGETQYF. CDR3 coding DNA: TGTGCCAGCAGCTTATCCTCACTAGCGGGTGAGACCCAGTACTTC.